Described below is a single T cell receptor (beta chain) sequence and its context. Its antigen is unidentified. TCRdb fed the reads into MiXCR, producing one record per CDR3 protein. The table includes roughly 990,000 distinct CDR3 sequences, about 33% detected once. The data belong to a study of T cell repertoires in cytomegalovirus infection. Study-wide results and limits: HLA-C-restricted, CMV-specific TCR beta clonotypes were dominant ex vivo. Cumulative frequency (of public TCR beta family members) identified carriers of CMV plus the relevant HLA.

From germline, CDR1 is DFQATT and CDR2 SNEGSKA (reference sequence). The CDR3 totals 13 residues. The chain links TRBV20-1 to TRBJ2-3, with no clear D. The source of this sequence is a human donor in good health (CMV status not recorded). Some clones in this sample may be carry-over from other donors' samples. The sequencing used cultured CD8+ T cells from PBMCs, collected from culture after CMV antigen stimulation. CDR3 bases: TGCAGCCCAAGGGAACTATACCACGATACGCAGTATTTT. Protein product: CSPRELYHDTQYF.